The clone carrying this T cell receptor (beta chain) came up many times. RNA transcripts served as template for amplifying TCR beta CDR3 sequences. An initial RT-PCR round employing HTBI primers preceded a second-round multiplex PCR. TCRdb re-analysed the multiplex PCR reads in MiXCR, keeping a single row per CDR3 protein. Of 200,000 to 250,000 distinct CDR3 sequences in the sample, under 30% were seen once. The sample belongs to a study of Graves' ophthalmopathy and Graves' hyperthyroidism. The clonotype originates from a man between 45 and 60 years old with Graves' ophthalmopathy. The material sequenced was peripheral blood.

The CDR3 sequence is CASSFDQGVRGYTF. The CDR3 DNA follows: TGTGCCAGCAGCTTCGATCAGGGGGTTAGGGGCTACACCTTC. V and J are TRBV7-2 and TRBJ1-2; the match to TRBD1 covers 7 bases. The CDR3 loop spans 14 amino acids. The V and J ends lost 3 bases and 8 bases, in that order; junction bases with no gene match: 9. CDR1 SGHTA and CDR2 FQGNSA come from the germline V gene.